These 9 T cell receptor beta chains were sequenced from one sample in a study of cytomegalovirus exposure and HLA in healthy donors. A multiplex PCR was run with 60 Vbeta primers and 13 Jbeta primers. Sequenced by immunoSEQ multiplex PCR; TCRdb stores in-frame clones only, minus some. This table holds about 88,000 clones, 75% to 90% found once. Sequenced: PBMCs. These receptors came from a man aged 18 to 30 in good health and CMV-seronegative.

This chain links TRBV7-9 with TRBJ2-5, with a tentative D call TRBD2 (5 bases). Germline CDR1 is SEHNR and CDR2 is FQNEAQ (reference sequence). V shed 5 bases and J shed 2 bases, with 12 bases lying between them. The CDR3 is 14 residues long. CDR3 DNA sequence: TGTGCCAGCAGCCTCTACGGGGTGCAAGAGACCCAGTACTTC. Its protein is CASSLYGVQETQYF.

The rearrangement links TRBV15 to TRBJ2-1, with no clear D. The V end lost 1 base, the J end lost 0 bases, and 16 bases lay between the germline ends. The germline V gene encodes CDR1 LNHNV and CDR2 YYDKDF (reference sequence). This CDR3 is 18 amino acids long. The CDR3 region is CATSRVGGGISSYNEQFF. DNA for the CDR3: TGTGCCACCAGCAGAGTTGGTGGCGGAATTAGCTCCTACAATGAGCAGTTCTTC.

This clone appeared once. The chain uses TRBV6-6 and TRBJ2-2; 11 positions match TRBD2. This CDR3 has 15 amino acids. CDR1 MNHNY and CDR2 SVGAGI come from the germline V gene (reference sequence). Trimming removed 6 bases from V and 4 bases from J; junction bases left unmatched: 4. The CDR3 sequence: CASRTSGSITGELFF. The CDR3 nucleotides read TGTGCCAGCAGAACTAGCGGGAGTATCACCGGGGAGCTGTTTTTT.

CDR3 region: CASTQGWNEAFF. DNA for the CDR3: TGTGCCAGTACCCAGGGTTGGAATGAAGCTTTCTTT. The chain uses TRBV19 and TRBJ1-1, with a possible D match to TRBD1 (5 bases). This CDR3 spans 12 amino acids. V was trimmed by 7 bases and J by 7 bases, leaving 13 bases between them. The germline CDR1 and CDR2 sequences are LNHDA and SQIVND (reference sequence).

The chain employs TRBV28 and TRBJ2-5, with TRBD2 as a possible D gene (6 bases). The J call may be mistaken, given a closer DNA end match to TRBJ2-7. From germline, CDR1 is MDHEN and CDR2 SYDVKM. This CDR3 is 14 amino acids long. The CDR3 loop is CASSLAGRPYEQYF. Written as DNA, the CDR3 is TGTGCCAGCAGTTTGGCAGGGAGGCCCTACGAGCAGTACTTC.

CDR3 region: CASTPLPQNNSPLHF. The CDR3 DNA follows: TGTGCCAGCACACCCCTGCCACAAAATAATTCACCCCTCCACTTT. This chain joins TRBV5-5 and TRBJ1-6; D not resolved. This CDR3 contains 15 residues. Trimming pared 6 bases from V and 5 bases from J, leaving 15 bases between. The V gene's germline CDR1 is SGHKS and CDR2 YYEKEE (reference sequence).

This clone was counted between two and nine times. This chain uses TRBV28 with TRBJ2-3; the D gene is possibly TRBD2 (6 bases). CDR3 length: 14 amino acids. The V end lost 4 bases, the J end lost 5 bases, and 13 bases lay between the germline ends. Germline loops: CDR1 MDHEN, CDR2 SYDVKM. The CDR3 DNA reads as TGTGCCAGCAGTTATGGAGGGCCGGAAGATACGCAGTATTTT. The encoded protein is CASSYGGPEDTQYF.

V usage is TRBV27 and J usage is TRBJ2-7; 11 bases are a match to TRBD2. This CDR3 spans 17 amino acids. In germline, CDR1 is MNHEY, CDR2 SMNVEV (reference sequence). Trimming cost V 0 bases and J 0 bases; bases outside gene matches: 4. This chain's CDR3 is CASSLSGTSGGSYEQYF. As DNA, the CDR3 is TGTGCCAGCAGTTTATCCGGGACTAGCGGTGGCTCCTACGAGCAGTACTTC.

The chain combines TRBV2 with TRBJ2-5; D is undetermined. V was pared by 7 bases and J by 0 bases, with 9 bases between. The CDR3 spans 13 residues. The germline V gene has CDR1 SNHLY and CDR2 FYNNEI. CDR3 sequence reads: CASMKQNQETQYF. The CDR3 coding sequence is TGTGCCAGCATGAAACAGAACCAAGAGACCCAGTACTTC.